The entry that follows covers one TCR beta chain sequence. Its antigen is not known. This sample is drawn from a study of glioma-infiltrating T cells after dendritic cell vaccination. Findings of the study overall: TCR clonality showed no direct relationship with survival.

V lost 3 bases, J lost 9 bases, and 12 bases lay in between. The CDR3 loop spans 13 amino acids. The germline V gene encodes CDR1 SEHNR and CDR2 FQNEAQ (reference sequence). The immunoSEQ assay amplified TCRB CDR3 from up to roughly 2 ug DNA. Clones were sequenced by immunoSEQ multiplex PCR, and TCRdb holds only the in-frame ones, with some missing. The profile shows approximately 64,000 clones, 82% of them singletons. This sequence joins TRBV7-9 and TRBJ2-1; possibly TRBD1 for D (6 bases). Sequencing used blood, obtained before dendritic cell vaccination. The origin of this receptor is a human donor with glioblastoma. DNA for the CDR3: TGTGCCAGCAGCTTCGAGGGGGAAGGTGAGCAGTTCTTC. This gives the protein CASSFEGEGEQFF.